The 15 T cell receptor beta chains below come from one sample, sequenced in a study of CD8+ T cells in alopecia areata. Extraction of RNA preceded its reverse transcription into cDNA, which served as the sequencing template. TCRdb's table, derived via immunoSEQ multiplex PCR, lists solely in-frame clones and lacks some. This sample has around 120,000 clones, with about two fifths found just once. Sequencing used CD4+ T cells sorted from blood. These receptors originate from a human donor with alopecia areata.

V usage is TRBV13 and J usage is TRBJ2-6; D unclear. V was shortened by 5 bases and J by 2 bases, with 13 bases between the two germline ends. Germline-derived CDR1 and CDR2 are PRHDT and FYEKMQ (reference sequence). This CDR3 has 16 residues. CDR3 coding DNA: TGTGCCAGCAGCCCTTTGTGGGCAGCTGGGGCCAACGTCCTGACTTTC. Translated: CASSPLWAAGANVLTF.

This clone came up once. This chain links TRBV5-1 with TRBJ2-5; weak D call: TRBD2 (6 bases). The V and J ends lost 5 bases and 3 bases respectively, with 11 bases between them. This CDR3 contains 13 residues. Germline V CDR1 and CDR2: SGHRS, YFSETQ. The CDR3 DNA follows: TGCGCCAGCAGTAAGAGACTAGAAGAGACCCAGTACTTC. Translated: CASSKRLEETQYF. Drawing the rest from reference TRBV5-1 and TRBJ2-5, the complete variable domain is KAGVTQTPRYLIKTRGQQVTLSCSPISGHRSVSWYQQTPGQGLQFLFEYFSETQRNKGNFPGRFSGRQFSNSRSEMNVSTLELGDSALYLCASSKRLEETQYFGPGTRLLVL.

This rearrangement joins TRBV5-1 to TRBJ2-1, with D perhaps TRBD2 (6 bases). This CDR3 comprises 19 residues. CDR1 SGHRS and CDR2 YFSETQ come from the germline V gene. V was trimmed by 1 base and J by 6 bases, leaving 26 bases between them. CDR3 region: CASSLYSSATLGMGNEQFF. The CDR3 region has the DNA TGCGCCAGCAGCTTGTACTCTAGCGCGACCCTCGGTATGGGCAATGAGCAGTTCTTC. Full variable domain (outside the CDR3, taken from reference TRBV5-1 and TRBJ2-1): KAGVTQTPRYLIKTRGQQVTLSCSPISGHRSVSWYQQTPGQGLQFLFEYFSETQRNKGNFPGRFSGRQFSNSRSEMNVSTLELGDSALYLCASSLYSSATLGMGNEQFFGPGTRLTVL.

Only a few counts were recorded for this clone. The chain couples TRBV28 to TRBJ1-2; no definite D call. The CDR3 is made up of 13 amino acids. With 6 bases removed from V and 2 bases from J, the gap between germline ends came to 10 bases. The germline V gene has CDR1 MDHEN and CDR2 SYDVKM. The CDR3 DNA reads TGTGCCAGCAGCGGAGGCCTCAACTATGGCTACACCTTC. Translation gives CASSGGLNYGYTF.

This chain uses TRBV2 with TRBJ2-1, with D perhaps given as TRBD1 or TRBD2 (6 bases each). Germline V gene sequence: CDR1 SNHLY, CDR2 FYNNEI. The V gene lost 6 bases and the J gene lost 5 bases, with 17 bases spanning the gap. The CDR3 contains 15 residues. This CDR3 is CASRPGATIDNEQFF. The CDR3 DNA follows: TGTGCCAGCAGGCCGGGGGCGACAATCGACAATGAGCAGTTCTTC.

This clone has just a few counts. CDR3 residues: CSVVRQGTSTDTQYF. CDR3 coding DNA: TGCAGCGTTGTAAGGCAGGGGACGAGCACAGATACGCAGTATTTT. V gene TRBV29-1 combines with J gene TRBJ2-3, with D perhaps matching TRBD1 (6 bases). V was trimmed by 4 bases and J by 0 bases, leaving 14 bases between them. Per germline, CDR1 SQVTM and CDR2 ANQGSEA. There are 15 residues in the CDR3.

The gene calls are TRBV4-1 and TRBJ2-4; 8 nucleotides agree with TRBD1. The CDR3 spans 16 residues. V was pared by 5 bases and J by 3 bases, with 9 bases of the junction left unmatched. The germline CDR1 and CDR2 sequences are MGHRA and YSYEKL. The CDR3 DNA reads TGCGCCAGCAGCTGGAGACAGGGGTTTGGCAAAAACATTCAGTACTTC. This translates into CASSWRQGFGKNIQYF.

This clone was observed a few times. The rearrangement links TRBV28 to TRBJ2-7; D is uncertain. This CDR3 spans 12 amino acids. Germline V CDR1 and CDR2: MDHEN, SYDVKM. Trimming left V 7 bases short and J 0 bases short, with 7 bases between. The CDR3: CASKVNSYEQYF. For the CDR3, the DNA is TGTGCCAGCAAAGTTAACTCCTACGAGCAGTACTTC. The full variable domain, completed using reference TRBV28 and TRBJ2-7, is DVKVTQSSRYLVKRTGEKVFLECVQDMDHENMFWYRQDPGLGLRLIYFSYDVKMKEKGDIPEGYSVSREKKERFSLILESASTNQTSMYLCASKVNSYEQYFGPGTRLTVT.

This clone was counted only a few times. J is TRBJ1-4 and V is TRBV29-1; tentative D call: TRBD1 (5 bases). Germline CDR1 and CDR2: SQVTM and ANQGSEA. The CDR3 sequence is 11 residues long. Trimming shortened V by 5 bases and J by 8 bases, and 9 bases separated the two germline ends. CDR3 in amino acids: CSVRREEKLFF. In DNA form, the CDR3 reads TGCAGCGTTCGCAGGGAGGAAAAACTGTTTTTT.

The chain carries TRBV6-5 and TRBJ2-2; D assignment may be TRBD1 or TRBD2 (7 bases each). The CDR3 has 16 residues. The V gene lost 4 bases and the J gene lost 2 bases, with 14 bases spanning the gap. The germline V gene has CDR1 MNHEY and CDR2 SVGAGI. The CDR3 DNA follows: TGTGCCAGCAGTTCGGGGGGAGGGGGCAACACCGGGGAGCTGTTTTTT. Protein sequence: CASSSGGGGNTGELFF.

In this sample, this clone turned up a few times. The rearrangement joins TRBV7-2 to TRBJ2-1; D is undetermined. Germline CDR1 SGHTA, CDR2 FQGNSA. The CDR3 spans 13 residues. V lost 3 bases and J 1 base, leaving 4 bases between the germline ends. The CDR3 DNA follows: TGTGCCAGCAGCTTGCCATCCTACAATGAGCAGTTCTTC. This gives the protein CASSLPSYNEQFF.

The rearrangement joins TRBV5-4 to TRBJ1-5, with D unresolved. V dropped 1 base and J dropped 3 bases, with 11 bases sitting between them. The CDR3 is made up of 15 amino acids. Germline assignment: CDR1 SGHNT and CDR2 YYREEE (reference sequence). DNA for the CDR3: TGTGCCAGCAGCTTGAGCCCGCAGTTCAATCAGCCCCAGCATTTT. Its protein is CASSLSPQFNQPQHF.

The chain is built from TRBV25-1 and TRBJ2-3; 8 bases agree with TRBD1. From germline, CDR1 is MGHDK and CDR2 SYGVNS. CDR3 length: 12 residues. Losses at the gene ends were 7 bases for V and 5 bases for J; bases not matched to a gene: 2. CDR3 sequence reads: CASKTGVDTQYF. The DNA of the CDR3 is TGTGCCAGCAAGACAGGGGTAGATACGCAGTATTTT.

This sequence joins TRBV27 and TRBJ2-5; 11 bases are a match to TRBD2. Near its end, the DNA agrees better with TRBJ2-7, so the J call may be wrong. Germline CDR1 reads MNHEY; CDR2 reads SMNVEV (reference sequence). The CDR3 has 15 residues. This chain's CDR3 is CASRPGTSGIYEQYF. The CDR3 bases are TGTGCCAGCAGACCCGGGACTAGCGGAATCTACGAGCAGTACTTC.

CDR3 protein: CASSPEPYNEQFF. DNA for the CDR3: TGTGCCAGCAGCCCCGAGCCCTACAATGAGCAGTTCTTC. The chain joins TRBV7-2 to TRBJ2-1; D ambiguous. CDR1 SGHTA and CDR2 FQGNSA come from the germline V gene. This CDR3 comprises 13 residues. The V and J ends lost 5 bases and 2 bases respectively, with 7 bases between them.